The entry that follows covers one T cell receptor (beta chain) sequence. Measured with immunoSEQ multiplex PCR; TCRdb has only the in-frame clones, and not every one. The sample lists 9,500 to 15,000 clones, 86% seen once, with 2.8% in the top ten. This sample was included in a study of chemoradiotherapy in HPV16-positive cancers. Repertoires were sampled repeatedly during chemoradiotherapy. The V end was cut by 0 bases, the J end by 7 bases, with 9 bases between. This CDR3 spans 13 amino acids. CDR1 and CDR2 (germline): SGHRS, YFSETQ. The chain joins TRBV5-1 to TRBJ2-3; the D is unclear. Here the sequenced sample was blood, taken from a patient who underwent chemoradiotherapy. The sequence was collected from a human donor with HPV-associated anogenital cancer. The DNA of the CDR3 is TGCGCCAGCAGCTTGGACGGAACTCATACGCAGTATTTT. It yields the protein CASSLDGTHTQYF.